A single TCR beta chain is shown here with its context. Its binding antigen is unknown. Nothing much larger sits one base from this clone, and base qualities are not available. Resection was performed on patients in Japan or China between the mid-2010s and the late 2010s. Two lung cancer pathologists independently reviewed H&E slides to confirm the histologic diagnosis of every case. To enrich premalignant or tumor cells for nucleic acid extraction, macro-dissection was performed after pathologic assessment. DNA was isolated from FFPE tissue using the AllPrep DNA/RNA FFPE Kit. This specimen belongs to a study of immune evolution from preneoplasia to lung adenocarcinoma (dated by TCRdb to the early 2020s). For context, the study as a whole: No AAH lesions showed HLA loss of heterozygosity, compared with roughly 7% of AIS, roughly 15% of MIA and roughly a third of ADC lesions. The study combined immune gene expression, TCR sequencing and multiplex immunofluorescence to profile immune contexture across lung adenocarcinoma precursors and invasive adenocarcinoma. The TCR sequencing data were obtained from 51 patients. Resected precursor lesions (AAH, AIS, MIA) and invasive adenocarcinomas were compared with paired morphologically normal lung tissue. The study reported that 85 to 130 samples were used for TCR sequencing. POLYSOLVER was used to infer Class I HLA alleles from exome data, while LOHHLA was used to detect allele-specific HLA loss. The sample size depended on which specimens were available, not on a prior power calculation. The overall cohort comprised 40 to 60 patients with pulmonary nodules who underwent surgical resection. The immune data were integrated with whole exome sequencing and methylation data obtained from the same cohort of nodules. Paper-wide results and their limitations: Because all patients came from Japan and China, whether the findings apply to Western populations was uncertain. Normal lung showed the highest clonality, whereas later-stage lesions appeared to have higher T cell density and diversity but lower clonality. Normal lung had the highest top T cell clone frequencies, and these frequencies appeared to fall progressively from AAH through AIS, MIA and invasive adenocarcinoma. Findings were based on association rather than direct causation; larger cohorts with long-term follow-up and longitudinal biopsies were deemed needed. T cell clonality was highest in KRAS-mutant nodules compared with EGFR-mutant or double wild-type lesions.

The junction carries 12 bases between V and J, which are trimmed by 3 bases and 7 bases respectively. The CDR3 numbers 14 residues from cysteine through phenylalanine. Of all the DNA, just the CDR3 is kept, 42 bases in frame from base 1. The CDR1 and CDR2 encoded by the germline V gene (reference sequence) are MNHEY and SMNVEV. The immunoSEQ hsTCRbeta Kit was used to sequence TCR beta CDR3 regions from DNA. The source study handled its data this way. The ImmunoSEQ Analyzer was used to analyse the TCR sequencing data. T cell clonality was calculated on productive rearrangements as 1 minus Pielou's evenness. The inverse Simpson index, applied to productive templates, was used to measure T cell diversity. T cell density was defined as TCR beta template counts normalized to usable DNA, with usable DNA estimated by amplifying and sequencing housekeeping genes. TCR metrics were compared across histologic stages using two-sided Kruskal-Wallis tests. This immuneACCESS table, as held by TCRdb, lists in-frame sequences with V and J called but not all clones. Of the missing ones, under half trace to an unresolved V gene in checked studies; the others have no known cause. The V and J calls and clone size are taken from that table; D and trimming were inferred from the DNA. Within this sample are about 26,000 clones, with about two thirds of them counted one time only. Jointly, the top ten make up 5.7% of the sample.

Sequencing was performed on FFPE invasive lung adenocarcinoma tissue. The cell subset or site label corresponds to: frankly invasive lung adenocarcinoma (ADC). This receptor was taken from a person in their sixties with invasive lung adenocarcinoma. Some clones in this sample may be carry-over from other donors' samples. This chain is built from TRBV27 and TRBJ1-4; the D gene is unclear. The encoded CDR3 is CASSFGQATEKLFF. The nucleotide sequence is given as TGTGCCAGCAGTTTCGGGCAGGCTACTGAAAAACTGTTTTTT.